In its sample, the clone carrying this T cell receptor (beta chain) was seen a few times. Mouse germline and gene names are used. These data come from a study of CD8+ T cells in alopecia areata. Reverse transcription of extracted RNA yielded cDNA, which provided the sequencing template. TCRdb's table, derived via immunoSEQ multiplex PCR, lists solely in-frame clones and lacks some. The sample shows 90,000 to 130,000 clones, no singletons; the ten largest hold about 18%. This receptor was taken from a C3H/HeJ mouse with alopecia areata. The MHC haplotype of this mouse line is H2-k. Material: lesional skin.

The covered CDR3 bases are TGTGCCAGCAGTGGAACCCCGGGACAGGGGAGCTCC. It encodes CASSGTPGQGSS. The entire CDR3 reads CASSGTPGQGSSDYTF. The J gene is TRBJ1-2, the V gene TRBV13-3, with TRBD1 matching over 10 bases. The DNA ends 4 residues before the CDR3 does, and the rest of the CDR3 is filled in from the germline J gene. Losses at the gene ends were 3 bases for V and 4 bases for J; bases not matched to a gene: 9. The CDR3 covers 16 residues. Germline V lookup: CDR1 NNHDY, CDR2 SYVADS.